This T cell receptor (beta chain) was captured by sequencing in a study of shared clonotypes between healthy human individuals. Overall study context: CD4 naive cells filled three plates per donor, CD4 memory three, CD8 naive two and CD8 memory one. Study-level points and caveats: Sample collection involved blood only; tissue repertoires are likely different.

With respect to this clone: Its specificity is unknown.

The authors split each subset's genomic DNA evenly across several immunoSEQ plates. In the source study's methods: ImmunoSEQ output held junction-only sequences without quality scores, so filtering differed. Only in-frame clones appear in the TCRdb table, and some are missing; sequencing was by immunoSEQ multiplex PCR. For V, J and clone size, that table is used; D and trimming come from the DNA. The table includes under 2,500,000 clones, about 94% detected once. Trimming cost V 2 bases and J 3 bases, with 10 bases left between them. Per the germline V gene, CDR1 is MDHEN and CDR2 is SYDVKM. The CDR3 is 14 amino acids.

Sequencing input: naive CD4+ T cells sorted from blood. Subset: CD45RA+ positively selected. The TCR was taken from a man younger than 35 in good health. This chain joins TRBV28 and TRBJ1-2; D may be TRBD1 (5 bases). CDR3 in DNA: TGTGCCAGCAGTTTAGAGGGGAGGGACTATGGCTACACCTTC. Its translation: CASSLEGRDYGYTF.